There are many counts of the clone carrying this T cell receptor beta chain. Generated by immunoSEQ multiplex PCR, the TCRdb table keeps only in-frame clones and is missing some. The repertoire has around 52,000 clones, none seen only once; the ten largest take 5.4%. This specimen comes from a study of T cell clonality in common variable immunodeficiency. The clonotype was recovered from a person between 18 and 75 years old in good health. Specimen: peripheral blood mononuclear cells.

The CDR3 sequence: CASRPTGGERYEQYF. The sequenced part of the CDR3 DNA is TGTGCCAGCAGACCCACGGGGGGCGAAAGGTACGAG. V gene TRBV6-2 or TRBV6-3 combines with J gene TRBJ2-7, with D tentatively TRBD2 (7 bases). With the read ending 3 residues before the CDR3 end, the germline J gene is used to fill in that end. Germline values: CDR1 MNHEY, CDR2 SVGEGT. The length of the CDR3 is 15 residues. Trimming pared 6 bases from V and 4 bases from J, leaving 19 bases between.